The present entry profiles one T cell receptor beta chain with its context. Its target is unknown. The entry originates in a study of T cell responses to AZD1222 COVID-19 vaccine. Broader study findings: Scientists sampled the repertoires only once the peak T cell response had passed.

CDR1 is MDHEN, CDR2 SYDVKM, per germline. V was cut by 3 bases and J by 0 bases, with 5 bases left in between. The CDR3 has 13 residues. Produced via immunoSEQ multiplex PCR; TCRdb's table is partial and in-frame only. This sample has about 85,000 clones; roughly 85% occur once, and the top ten carry more than 7%. The chain links TRBV28 to TRBJ1-2; no clear D gene. The specimen was peripheral blood, collected on day 0 of AZD1222 vaccination. This receptor was taken from an adult in good health. CDR3 in DNA: TGTGCCAGCAGTTTCCCTACTAACTATGGCTACACCTTC. Translating it yields CASSFPTNYGYTF.